These 14 T cell receptor beta chains originate from one sample sequenced in a study of T-cell reconstitution after alpha-beta-depleted transplantation in children. The library targeted TCRbeta and was prepared with unique molecular identifiers. One entry per CDR3 protein, called by TCRdb with MiXCR from the PCR reads. The profile shows 500,000 to 650,000 distinct CDR3 sequences, approximately 10% of them singletons. The sequences come from PBMCs, mostly from graft donor cells, collected 180 days after TCRalphabeta/CD19-depleted stem cell transplant. The receptors originated from a female patient aged 2 to 10 who had a stem cell transplant for aplastic anemia, so the T cells may come from the graft donor.

This clonotype was recorded many times. The J gene is TRBJ1-5, the V gene TRBV29-1; D not resolved. The germline V and J ends were trimmed by 4 bases and 3 bases, with 10 bases remaining between them. Germline CDR1 reads SQVTM; CDR2 reads ANQGSEA. The CDR3 sequence is 13 residues long. The CDR3 DNA reads as TGCAGCGTTGCCAGCCGGGACAATCAGCCCCAGCATTTT. Protein sequence: CSVASRDNQPQHF.

This clonotype was counted between two and nine times. V and J are TRBV24-1 and TRBJ2-7; D tentatively reads TRBD1 or TRBD2 (5 bases each). Trimming stripped 5 bases from V and 3 bases from J, with 13 bases between. Germline CDR1 and CDR2: KGHDR and SFDVKD. The CDR3 has 14 residues. This CDR3 is CATSGSGTGYEQYF. The CDR3 DNA reads as TGTGCCACCAGTGGGAGTGGGACGGGCTACGAGCAGTACTTC.

This clonotype was counted a few times. The rearrangement links TRBV6-5 to TRBJ2-5; 14 bases line up with TRBD2. CDR1 is MNHEY, CDR2 SVGAGI, per germline. With 0 bases clipped from V and 0 bases from J, the junction kept 0 bases outside the gene matches. This CDR3 contains 17 residues. The CDR3 DNA reads as TGTGCCAGCAGTTACTCGACTAGCGGGGGGGACCAAGAGACCCAGTACTTC. Its protein is CASSYSTSGGDQETQYF.

This clonotype was seen a handful of times. The rearrangement uses TRBV7-3 and TRBJ2-2; a possible D gene is TRBD1 (6 bases). Germline-derived CDR1 and CDR2 are SGHTA and FQGTGA. Trimming took off 5 bases at V and 6 bases at J, with 13 bases between the two ends. The CDR3 runs to 14 residues. Here the CDR3 DNA reads TGTGCCAGCAGCCAACAGGGCTCGGCCGGGGAGCTGTTTTTT. As protein: CASSQQGSAGELFF.

The CDR3 region is CAISESTGADEQYV. In nucleotides, the CDR3 is TGTGCCATCAGTGAGTCGACAGGGGCTGACGAGCAGTACGTC. The chain recombines TRBV10-3 with TRBJ2-7; 8 bases line up with TRBD1. The ends lost 0 bases at V and 5 bases at J; junction bases unmatched: 3. The CDR3 sequence is 14 residues long. CDR1 is ENHRY, CDR2 SYGVKD, per germline.

V usage is TRBV20-1 and J usage is TRBJ2-1, with 11 bases that match TRBD2. Germline V gene lookup returns CDR1 DFQATT and CDR2 SNEGSKA (reference sequence). J was trimmed by 0 bases and V by 0 bases; bases with no gene match: 19. The CDR3 sequence is 22 residues long. The CDR3 here is CSARDLGGGLAESSSSYNEQFF. The CDR3, as DNA: TGCAGTGCTAGAGATCTGGGTGGGGGACTAGCGGAATCTTCAAGCTCCTACAATGAGCAGTTCTTC.

This clonotype has a handful of counts. The junction differs from germline at one of its ends, possibly a read error. The V call is TRBV27, the J call TRBJ2-1; a weak D match, TRBD1 (6 bases). CDR3 size: 15 residues. Germline lookup yields CDR1 MNHEY and CDR2 SMNVEV (reference sequence). The CDR3 sequence: CASSKSSPADRSCIF. The CDR3 nucleotides are TGTGCCAGCAGTAAAAGTTCCCCTGCCGACAGGAGCTGTATCTTC.

This clonotype has a handful of counts. The V and J genes are TRBV7-8 and TRBJ1-1, with 9 bases aligning to TRBD1. This CDR3 has 12 residues. Trimming at V came to 4 bases and at J to 9 bases, leaving 3 bases not matched to a gene. Germline V gene sequence: CDR1 SGHVS, CDR2 FQNEAQ. The CDR3 here is CASSSGTGQAFF. The CDR3 DNA sequence: TGTGCCAGCAGCTCGGGGACAGGGCAAGCTTTCTTT.

This clonotype has ten or more counts. This chain connects TRBV4-3 to TRBJ2-3; D tentatively reads TRBD1 or TRBD2 (5 bases each). V lost 1 base to trimming and J lost 3 bases, with 8 bases between them. This CDR3 region has 14 residues. The germline V gene encodes CDR1 LGHNA and CDR2 YSLEER. The DNA for the CDR3 is TGCGCCAGCAGCCAAGCTGGGGGAACAGATACGCAGTATTTT. Its translation is CASSQAGGTDTQYF.

The chain recombines TRBV19 with TRBJ2-5; TRBD2 might be the D (5 bases). This CDR3 region has 13 residues. The V and J ends lost 7 bases and 7 bases respectively, with 16 bases between them. The germline gives CDR1 LNHDA, CDR2 SQIVND (reference sequence). The CDR3 DNA reads TGTGCCAGTACCACGGGCCACGGGATGACCCAGTACTTC. Translating it yields CASTTGHGMTQYF. Complete variable domain (other parts from reference TRBV19 and TRBJ2-5): DGGITQSPKYLFRKEGQNVTLSCEQNLNHDAMYWYRQDPGQGLRLIYYSQIVNDFQKGDIAEGYSVSREKKESFPLTVTSAQKNPTAFYLCASTTGHGMTQYFGPGTRLLVL.

The J gene is TRBJ1-2, the V gene TRBV5-1; D is ambiguous. The germline V and J ends were trimmed by 4 bases and 4 bases, with 11 bases remaining between them. The CDR3 contains 13 residues. Germline CDR1 and CDR2: SGHRS and YFSETQ. The CDR3 loop is CASSPSSSYGYTF. CDR3 coding DNA: TGCGCCAGCAGCCCGTCAAGTAGCTATGGCTACACCTTC.

This clonotype came up a few times. The rearrangement uses TRBV7-3 and TRBJ2-5; D uncertain. Trimming left V 3 bases short and J 4 bases short, with 12 bases between. The CDR3 contains 14 residues. Germline V lookup: CDR1 SGHTA, CDR2 FQGTGA. The CDR3 protein is CASSFGMVGETQYF. In DNA, the CDR3 is TGTGCCAGCAGCTTTGGGATGGTGGGAGAGACCCAGTACTTC.

This clonotype was seen only a few times. The chain is built from TRBV14 and TRBJ2-2, with D tentatively TRBD1 (6 bases). The length of the CDR3 is 13 residues. Trimming removed 3 bases from V and 4 bases from J, with 6 bases in between. Germline V gene lookup returns CDR1 SGHDN and CDR2 FVKESK. CDR3 sequence (DNA): TGTGCCAGCAGCCACAGGGGCACCGGGGAGCTGTTTTTT. It translates to CASSHRGTGELFF.

This clonotype turned up a few times. The chain employs TRBV11-1 and TRBJ2-3; D is undetermined. V gave up 5 bases and J gave up 1 base, with 16 bases separating them. This CDR3 is built from 16 residues. The germline V gene encodes CDR1 SGHAT and CDR2 FQDESV (reference sequence). CDR3 in amino acids: CASSKARNPRTDTQYF. The DNA of the CDR3 is TGTGCCAGCAGCAAAGCACGGAACCCACGCACAGATACGCAGTATTTT.